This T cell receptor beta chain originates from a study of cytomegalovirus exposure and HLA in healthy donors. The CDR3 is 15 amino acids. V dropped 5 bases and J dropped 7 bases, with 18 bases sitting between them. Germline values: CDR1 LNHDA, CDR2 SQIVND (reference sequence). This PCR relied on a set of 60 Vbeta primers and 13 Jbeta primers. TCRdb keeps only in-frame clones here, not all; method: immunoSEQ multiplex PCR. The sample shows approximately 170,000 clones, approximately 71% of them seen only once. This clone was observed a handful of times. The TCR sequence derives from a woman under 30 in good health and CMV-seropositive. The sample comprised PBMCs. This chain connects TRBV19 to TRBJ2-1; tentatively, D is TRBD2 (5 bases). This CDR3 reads CASSPGLPGINEQFF. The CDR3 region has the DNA TGTGCCAGTAGTCCAGGACTCCCCGGCATAAATGAGCAGTTCTTC.